The sequence of this T cell receptor (beta chain) was determined in a study of cytomegalovirus exposure and HLA in healthy donors. Study outcomes and limitations: According to an earlier analysis, most TCR beta V segments yielded productive rearrangements about 90% or about 30% of the time. CMV serostatus was the sole immune exposure data available. Further analysis, carried out later, found HLA-associated TCR beta chains more clonally expanded than equally common other chains.

As for this clone: Its antigen is still unknown.

V shed 0 bases and J 5 bases; nucleotides not matched to a gene: 13. The CDR3 has 18 amino acids. Germline CDR1 and CDR2: SGHNT and YYREEE (reference sequence). The study ran its PCR with 60 Vbeta and 13 Jbeta primers. Method: immunoSEQ multiplex PCR; TCRdb's copy keeps in-frame clones and lacks some. In the table there are about 56,000 clones, just under 85% of which are singletons. This clonotype originated in a man aged 35 to 55 in good health and CMV-seronegative. The chain couples TRBV5-4 to TRBJ2-5; 10 positions match TRBD2. Material for sequencing was PBMCs. As DNA, the CDR3 is TGTGCCAGCAGCTTGGAGTCTAGCGGGGGCCTTAGGGGGGAGACCCAGTACTTC. This sequence encodes CASSLESSGGLRGETQYF.